This T cell receptor beta chain is drawn from a study of glioma-infiltrating T cells. Study-wide findings and caveats: Patients with low tissue-blood divergence carried a signature set of shared blood CDR3 motifs. Gliomas, especially low-grade, showed above-expected tissue-blood divergence; non-neoplastic patients showed below.

TCR alpha and beta CDR3 regions were amplified from RNA using iRepertoire nested multiplex PCR. TCRdb independently ran MiXCR on the multiplex PCR reads; one entry per CDR3 protein. The sample holds 400,000 or so distinct CDR3 sequences, roughly 41% seen once. CDR1 SQVTM and CDR2 ANQGSEA come from the germline V gene. The trim removed 4 bases at V and 3 bases at J, leaving 13 bases unmatched. The CDR3 is made up of 16 amino acids. This clonotype came up once. The antigen is unknown. Sequenced sample: glioma tissue, nonneoplastic brain tissue, or PBMCs (not recorded which). The chain links TRBV29-1 to TRBJ2-7; TRBD1 agrees at 9 bases. The receptor comes from a human donor with low-grade glioma or glioblastoma, undergoing nonglioma brain surgery, or in good health (not recorded which). CDR3 DNA sequence: TGCAGCGTTGGACCTTTCCGGGACAGGGACAACTACGAGCAGTACTTC. This encodes CSVGPFRDRDNYEQYF.